The 10 T cell receptor beta chains below come from one sample, sequenced in a study of cytomegalovirus exposure and HLA in healthy donors. The PCR used 60 Vbeta and 13 Jbeta primers. Profiling relied on immunoSEQ multiplex PCR, and the TCRdb table lists in-frame clones only, not all of them. The data contain 180,000 or so clones, about four fifths of them singletons. Sequenced material: PBMCs. The receptors originated from a male donor in good health and CMV-seronegative.

CDR3 sequence (DNA): TGTGCCAGCAGCTTGGGGGACAGGGGGCTATATCAGCCCCAGCATTTT. Protein product: CASSLGDRGLYQPQHF. The chain links TRBV5-6 to TRBJ1-5; TRBD1 aligns across 12 bases. The V gene end was trimmed by 0 bases and the J gene end by 5 bases; junction bases not matched to a gene: 3. Germline CDR1 reads SGHDT; CDR2 reads YYEEEE. CDR3 length: 16 amino acids.

The V gene is TRBV19, the J gene TRBJ1-2, with a possible D match to TRBD1 (6 bases). V lost 5 bases, J lost 2 bases, and 12 bases lay in between. Germline CDR1 reads LNHDA; CDR2 reads SQIVND (reference sequence). The CDR3 has 14 residues. The CDR3 loop is CASSFGTRNYGYTF. In DNA form, the CDR3 reads TGTGCCAGTAGTTTCGGGACAAGGAACTATGGCTACACCTTC.

The chain carries TRBV2 and TRBJ2-4; D is ambiguous. V was pared by 9 bases and J by 6 bases, with 18 bases between. The CDR3 runs to 14 residues. Germline lookup yields CDR1 SNHLY and CDR2 FYNNEI. This CDR3 reads CASSSIRVGNIQYF. In DNA, the CDR3 is TGTGCCAGTAGCAGTATCCGGGTAGGAAACATTCAGTACTTC.

This clone has just a few counts. This chain links TRBV6-5 with TRBJ2-5, with a tentative D call TRBD2 (5 bases). The V end was cut by 1 base, the J end by 2 bases, with 5 bases between. Germline CDR1 is MNHEY and CDR2 is SVGAGI. The CDR3 sequence is 13 residues long. CDR3 sequence (DNA): TGTGCCAGCAGTTACTGGACTCAAGAGACCCAGTACTTC. Translation gives CASSYWTQETQYF.

This clone was seen only once. The genes are TRBV6-1 and TRBJ1-5; no clear D. Germline CDR1 MNHNS, CDR2 SASEGT. The CDR3 contains 13 residues. V was cut by 1 base and J by 4 bases, with 5 bases left in between. The CDR3 loop is CASSEVQNQPQHF. The CDR3, as DNA: TGTGCCAGCAGTGAAGTCCAGAATCAGCCCCAGCATTTT.

The gene calls are TRBV6-1 and TRBJ1-5, with D unclear. Germline loops: CDR1 MNHNS, CDR2 SASEGT. Trimming stripped 1 base from V and 0 bases from J, with 7 bases between. CDR3 length equals 15 residues. CDR3 sequence reads: CASSEGHLSNQPQHF. The DNA for the CDR3 is TGTGCCAGCAGTGAAGGGCACCTTAGCAATCAGCCCCAGCATTTT.

The V and J genes are TRBV5-1 and TRBJ2-5; D possibly corresponds to TRBD2 (6 bases). CDR3 length equals 14 residues. Germline V gene data show CDR1 as SGHRS and CDR2 as YFSETQ. V lost 4 bases and J 1 base, leaving 11 bases between the germline ends. This chain's CDR3 is CASSLRDFQETQYF. In DNA form, the CDR3 reads TGCGCCAGCAGCCTCCGGGACTTCCAAGAGACCCAGTACTTC. Together with reference TRBV5-1 and TRBJ2-5, the CDR3 gives the full variable domain: KAGVTQTPRYLIKTRGQQVTLSCSPISGHRSVSWYQQTPGQGLQFLFEYFSETQRNKGNFPGRFSGRQFSNSRSEMNVSTLELGDSALYLCASSLRDFQETQYFGPGTRLLVL.

V gene TRBV2 combines with J gene TRBJ2-3; 7 bases align to TRBD1. The CDR3 extends over 14 amino acids. Trimming cost V 3 bases and J 6 bases; bases outside gene matches: 6. Germline loops: CDR1 SNHLY, CDR2 FYNNEI. CDR3 in DNA: TGTGCCAGCAGTGAGGGGACAGCCCGGGATACGCAGTATTTT. Amino acids: CASSEGTARDTQYF.

The V and J genes are TRBV7-2 and TRBJ2-1; 11 bases are a match to TRBD2. With 0 bases clipped from V and 2 bases from J, the junction kept 0 bases outside the gene matches. Germline loops: CDR1 SGHTA, CDR2 FQGNSA. This CDR3 is built from 16 residues. This CDR3 is CASSLATSGTYNEQFF. The CDR3 DNA reads as TGTGCCAGCAGCTTAGCGACTAGCGGGACCTACAATGAGCAGTTCTTC.

The chain combines TRBV9 with TRBJ2-1, with 12 bases matching TRBD2. The CDR3 totals 15 residues. V lost 6 bases to trimming and J lost 7 bases; unmatched junction nucleotides: 8. Per the germline V gene, CDR1 is SGDLS and CDR2 is YYNGEE. This CDR3 reads CASTVTSGSRNEQFF. The CDR3, as DNA: TGTGCCAGCACCGTGACTAGCGGGAGTAGGAATGAGCAGTTCTTC.